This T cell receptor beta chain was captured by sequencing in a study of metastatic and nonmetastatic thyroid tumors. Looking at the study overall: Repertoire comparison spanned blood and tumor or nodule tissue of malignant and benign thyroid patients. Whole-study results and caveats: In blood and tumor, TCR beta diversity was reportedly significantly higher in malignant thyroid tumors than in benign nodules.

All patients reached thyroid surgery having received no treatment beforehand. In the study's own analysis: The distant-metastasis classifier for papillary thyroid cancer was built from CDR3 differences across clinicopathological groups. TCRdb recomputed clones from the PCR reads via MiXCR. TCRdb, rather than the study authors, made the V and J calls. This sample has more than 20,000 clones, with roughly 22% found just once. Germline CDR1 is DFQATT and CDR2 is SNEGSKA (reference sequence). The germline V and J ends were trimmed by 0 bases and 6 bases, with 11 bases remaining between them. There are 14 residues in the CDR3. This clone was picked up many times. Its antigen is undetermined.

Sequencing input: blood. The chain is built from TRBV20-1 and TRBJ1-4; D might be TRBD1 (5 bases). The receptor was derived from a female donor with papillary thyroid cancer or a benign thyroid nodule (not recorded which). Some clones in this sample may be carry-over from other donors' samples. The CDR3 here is CSARDRRGDEKLFF. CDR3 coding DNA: TGCAGTGCTAGAGATCGTAGGGGAGATGAAAAACTGTTTTTT.